These 12 T cell receptor beta chains were sequenced from one sample in a study of T cells in localized non-small cell lung cancer. TCRdb's table, derived via immunoSEQ multiplex PCR, lists solely in-frame clones and lacks some. The profile covers tens of thousands of clones, with roughly 81% appearing a single time and roughly 12% taken by the ten largest. The sequenced sample was peripheral blood, obtained before any cancer treatment. Receptor source: a female donor at least 60 years old with stage I lung adenocarcinoma.

V and J are TRBV7-2 and TRBJ2-2, with D perhaps matching TRBD2 (5 bases). The CDR3 has 14 residues. Per the germline V gene, CDR1 is SGHTA and CDR2 is FQGNSA. The ends were cut back, 5 bases at V and 6 bases at J, with 13 bases in the middle. CDR3 sequence (DNA): TGTGCCAGCAGCCTTGAGGGTTGGTCCGGGGAGCTGTTTTTT. This gives the protein CASSLEGWSGELFF. Full variable domain (remainder filled in from reference TRBV7-2 and TRBJ2-2): GAGVSQSPSNKVTEKGKDVELRCDPISGHTALYWYRQSLGQGLEFLIYFQGNSAPDKSGLPSDRFSAERTGGSVSTLTIQRTQQEDSAVYLCASSLEGWSGELFFGEGSRLTVL.

The chain joins TRBV2 to TRBJ2-7; D not resolved. The CDR3 totals 12 residues. Trimming pared 4 bases from V and 9 bases from J, leaving 13 bases between. The germline gives CDR1 SNHLY, CDR2 FYNNEI. CDR3 region: CASSGWIDGQYF. Written as DNA, the CDR3 is TGTGCCAGCAGTGGATGGATAGATGGGCAGTACTTC.

The CDR3 coding sequence is TGTGCCAGCACCGGGGACGGCGGGGAAGCTTTCTTT. Translated: CASTGDGGEAFF. The chain uses TRBV6-5 and TRBJ1-1, with D possibly TRBD1 on 5 matching bases. The ends were cut back, 7 bases at V and 8 bases at J, with 14 bases in the middle. Per the germline V gene, CDR1 is MNHEY and CDR2 is SVGAGI. The CDR3 has 12 amino acids.

CDR3 region: CATSREAGQGGNEQFF. CDR3 DNA: TGTGCCACCAGCAGAGAAGCGGGACAGGGTGGCAATGAGCAGTTCTTC. The chain uses TRBV15 and TRBJ2-1, with TRBD1 identical over 9 bases. The germline gives CDR1 LNHNV, CDR2 YYDKDF (reference sequence). The CDR3 has 16 amino acids. With 0 bases clipped from V and 6 bases from J, the junction kept 6 bases outside the gene matches.

The rearrangement uses TRBV4-1 and TRBJ2-7, with 12 bases matching TRBD2. The CDR3 totals 16 residues. The V gene end was trimmed by 0 bases and the J gene end by 6 bases; junction bases not matched to a gene: 6. CDR1 is MGHRA and CDR2 is YSYEKL in the germline V gene. The CDR3 bases are TGCGCCAGCAGCCAAGAGGCAGGACTAGCGGGATTCGAGCAGTACTTC. Amino acid sequence: CASSQEAGLAGFEQYF.

The chain uses TRBV7-9 and TRBJ2-7; 8 bases fit TRBD2. This CDR3 has 13 residues. Germline lookup yields CDR1 SEHNR and CDR2 FQNEAQ (reference sequence). The trim removed 7 bases at V and 3 bases at J, leaving 5 bases unmatched. CDR3 bases: TGTGCCAGCATTCACAGCGGGGGCTACGAGCAGTACTTC. It specifies CASIHSGGYEQYF. The full variable domain, in which reference TRBV7-9 and TRBJ2-7 provide the parts outside the CDR3, is DTGVSQNPRHKITKRGQNVTFRCDPISEHNRLYWYRQTLGQGPEFLTYFQNEAQLEKSRLLSDRFSAERPKGSFSTLEIQRTEQGDSAMYLCASIHSGGYEQYFGPGTRLTVT.

Points on this clone: A junction end diverges from the germline sequence, so it may reflect a read error. The rearrangement links TRBV7-7 to TRBJ2-1; 10 bases align to TRBD1. Germline values: CDR1 SSHAT, CDR2 FNYEAQ (reference sequence). The CDR3 contains 17 residues. The CDR3 sequence is CASSPGLGTGAYNEQFF. CDR3 nucleotides: TGTGCTAGCAGCCCTGGGCTAGGGACAGGGGCCTACAATGAGCAGTTCTTC.

The gene calls are TRBV18 and TRBJ1-1; D not resolved. The CDR3 is made up of 14 amino acids. Germline V gene sequence: CDR1 KGHSH, CDR2 LQKENI. Between the trimmed V and J ends, which lost 2 bases and 4 bases, there was a span of 11 bases. As DNA, the CDR3 is TGTGCCAGCTCACCAGGAGCCGGGCGCACTGAAGCTTTCTTT. This encodes CASSPGAGRTEAFF. Full variable domain (missing parts from reference TRBV18 and TRBJ1-1): NAGVMQNPRHLVRRRGQEARLRCSPMKGHSHVYWYRQLPEEGLKFMVYLQKENIIDESGMPKERFSAEFPKEGPSILRIQQVVRGDSAAYFCASSPGAGRTEAFFGQGTRLTVV.

The rearrangement links TRBV5-6 to TRBJ1-5, with a possible D match to TRBD1 (5 bases). Germline V gene lookup returns CDR1 SGHDT and CDR2 YYEEEE. V lost 4 bases to trimming and J lost 4 bases, with 18 bases between them. The CDR3 spans 16 residues. CDR3 DNA: TGTGCCAGCAGCCCCTTTGTGGGGGAGAGGAATCAGCCCCAGCATTTT. It yields the protein CASSPFVGERNQPQHF. The full variable domain, its missing parts supplied by reference TRBV5-6 and TRBJ1-5, is DAGVTQSPTHLIKTRGQQVTLRCSPKSGHDTVSWYQQALGQGPQFIFQYYEEEERQRGNFPDRFSGHQFPNYSSELNVNALLLGDSALYLCASSPFVGERNQPQHFGDGTRLSIL.

The V and J genes are TRBV19 and TRBJ2-3, with a tentative D call TRBD2 (6 bases). This CDR3 has 14 amino acids. Germline CDR1 is LNHDA and CDR2 is SQIVND (reference sequence). The V gene lost 7 bases and the J gene lost 2 bases, with 13 bases spanning the gap. The CDR3 protein is CASTPRRDTDTQYF. The CDR3 DNA follows: TGTGCCAGTACCCCCAGGAGGGACACAGATACGCAGTATTTT.

The chain couples TRBV5-1 to TRBJ2-1; 13 positions match TRBD2. The CDR3 has 17 amino acids. The trim removed 0 bases at V and 3 bases at J, leaving 3 bases unmatched. The germline CDR1 and CDR2 sequences are SGHRS and YFSETQ. CDR3 loop: CASSLGLAGGGYNEQFF. CDR3 DNA sequence: TGCGCCAGCAGCTTGGGACTAGCGGGGGGTGGCTACAATGAGCAGTTCTTC.

The genes are TRBV7-8 and TRBJ2-7; possibly TRBD2 for D (6 bases). Between the trimmed V and J ends, which lost 4 bases and 0 bases, there was a span of 13 bases. The CDR3 has 15 amino acids. Germline lookup yields CDR1 SGHVS and CDR2 FQNEAQ. In nucleotides, the CDR3 is TGTGCCAGCAGCTCCGCGGGACTGGTCTCCTACGAGCAGTACTTC. Translated: CASSSAGLVSYEQYF.